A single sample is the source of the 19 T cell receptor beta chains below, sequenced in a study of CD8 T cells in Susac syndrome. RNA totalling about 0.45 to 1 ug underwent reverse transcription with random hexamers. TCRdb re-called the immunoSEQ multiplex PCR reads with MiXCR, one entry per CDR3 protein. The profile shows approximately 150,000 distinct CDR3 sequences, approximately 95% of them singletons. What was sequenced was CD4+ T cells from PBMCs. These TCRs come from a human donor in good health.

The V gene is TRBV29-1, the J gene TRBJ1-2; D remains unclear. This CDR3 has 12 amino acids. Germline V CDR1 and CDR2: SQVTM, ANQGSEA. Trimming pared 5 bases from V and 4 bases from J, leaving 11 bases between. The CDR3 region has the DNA TGCAGCGTTTCTGGATTGGCCTATGGCTACACCTTC. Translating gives CSVSGLAYGYTF.

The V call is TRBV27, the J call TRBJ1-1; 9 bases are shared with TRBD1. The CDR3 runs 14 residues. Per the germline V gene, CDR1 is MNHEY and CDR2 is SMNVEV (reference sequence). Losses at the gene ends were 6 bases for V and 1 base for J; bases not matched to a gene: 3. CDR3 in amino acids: CASRGTGKNTEAFF. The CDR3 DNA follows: TGTGCCAGCAGGGGGACAGGGAAGAACACTGAAGCTTTCTTT.

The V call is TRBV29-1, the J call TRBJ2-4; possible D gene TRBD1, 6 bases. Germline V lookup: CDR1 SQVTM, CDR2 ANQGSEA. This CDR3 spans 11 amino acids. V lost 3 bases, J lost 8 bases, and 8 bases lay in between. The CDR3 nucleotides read TGCAGCGTTGACCCAGGGGACATTCAGTACTTC. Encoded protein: CSVDPGDIQYF. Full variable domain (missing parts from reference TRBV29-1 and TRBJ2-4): SAVISQKPSRDICQRGTSLTIQCQVDSQVTMMFWYRQQPGQSLTLIATANQGSEATYESGFVIDKFPISRPNLTFSTLTVSNMSPEDSSIYLCSVDPGDIQYFGAGTRLSVL.

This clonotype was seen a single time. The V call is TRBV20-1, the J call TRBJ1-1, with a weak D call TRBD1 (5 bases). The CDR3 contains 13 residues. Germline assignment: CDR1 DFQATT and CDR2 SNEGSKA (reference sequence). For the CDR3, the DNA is TGCAGCCCTAGGGGCACCCGGGGCACTGAAGCTTTCTTT. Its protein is CSPRGTRGTEAFF.

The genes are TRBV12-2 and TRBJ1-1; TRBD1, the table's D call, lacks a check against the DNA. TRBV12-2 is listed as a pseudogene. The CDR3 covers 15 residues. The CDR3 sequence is CASRPQWGLITEAFF. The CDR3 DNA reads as TGTGCAAGTCGCCCTCAGTGGGGGCTGATCACTGAAGCTTTCTTT.

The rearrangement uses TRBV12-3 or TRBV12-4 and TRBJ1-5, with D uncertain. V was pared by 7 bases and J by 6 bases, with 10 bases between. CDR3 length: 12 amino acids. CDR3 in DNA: TGTGCCAGCACGCGGTTAGTTCAGCCCCAGCATTTT. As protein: CASTRLVQPQHF.

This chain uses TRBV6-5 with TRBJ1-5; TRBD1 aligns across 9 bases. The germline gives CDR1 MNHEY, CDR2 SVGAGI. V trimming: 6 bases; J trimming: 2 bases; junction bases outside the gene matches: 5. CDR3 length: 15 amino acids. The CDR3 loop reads CASSERDRGNQPQHF. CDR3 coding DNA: TGTGCCAGCAGCGAAAGGGACAGGGGCAATCAGCCCCAGCATTTT.

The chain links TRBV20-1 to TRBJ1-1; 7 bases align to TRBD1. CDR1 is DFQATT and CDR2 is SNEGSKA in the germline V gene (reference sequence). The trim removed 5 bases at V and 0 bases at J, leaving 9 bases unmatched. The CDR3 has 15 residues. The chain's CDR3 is CSADRTGGMNTEAFF. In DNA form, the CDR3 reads TGCAGTGCTGACCGGACAGGAGGGATGAACACTGAAGCTTTCTTT.

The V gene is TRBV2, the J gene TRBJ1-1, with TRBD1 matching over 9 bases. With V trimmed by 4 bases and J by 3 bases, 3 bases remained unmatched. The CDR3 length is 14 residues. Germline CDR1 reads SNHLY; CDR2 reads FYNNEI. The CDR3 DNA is TGTGCCAGCAGTGGGACAGGGGCGGACACTGAAGCTTTCTTT. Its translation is CASSGTGADTEAFF.

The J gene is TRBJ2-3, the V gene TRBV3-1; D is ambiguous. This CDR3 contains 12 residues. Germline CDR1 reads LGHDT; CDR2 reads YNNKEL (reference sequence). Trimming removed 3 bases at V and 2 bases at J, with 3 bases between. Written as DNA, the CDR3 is TGTGCCAGCAGCCATACCACAGATACGCAGTATTTT. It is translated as CASSHTTDTQYF.

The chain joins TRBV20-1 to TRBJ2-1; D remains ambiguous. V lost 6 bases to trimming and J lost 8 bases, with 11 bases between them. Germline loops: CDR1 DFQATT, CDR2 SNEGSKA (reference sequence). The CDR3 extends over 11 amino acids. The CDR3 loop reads CSAVRRYEQFF. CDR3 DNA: TGCAGTGCGGTCCGGCGGTATGAGCAGTTCTTC.

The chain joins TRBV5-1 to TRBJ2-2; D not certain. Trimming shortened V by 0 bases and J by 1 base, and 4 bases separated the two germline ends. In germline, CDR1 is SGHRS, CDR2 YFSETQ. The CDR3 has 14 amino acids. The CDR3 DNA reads TGCGCCAGCAGCTTGGCGGTGAACACCGGGGAGCTGTTTTTT. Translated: CASSLAVNTGELFF. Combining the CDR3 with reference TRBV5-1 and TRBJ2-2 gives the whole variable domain KAGVTQTPRYLIKTRGQQVTLSCSPISGHRSVSWYQQTPGQGLQFLFEYFSETQRNKGNFPGRFSGRQFSNSRSEMNVSTLELGDSALYLCASSLAVNTGELFFGEGSRLTVL.

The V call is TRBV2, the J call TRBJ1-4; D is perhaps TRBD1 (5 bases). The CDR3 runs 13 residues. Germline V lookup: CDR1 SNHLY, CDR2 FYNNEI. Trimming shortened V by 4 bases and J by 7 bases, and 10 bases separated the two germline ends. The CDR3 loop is CASSVDTSEKLFF. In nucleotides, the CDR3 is TGTGCCAGCAGTGTGGACACAAGTGAAAAACTGTTTTTT.

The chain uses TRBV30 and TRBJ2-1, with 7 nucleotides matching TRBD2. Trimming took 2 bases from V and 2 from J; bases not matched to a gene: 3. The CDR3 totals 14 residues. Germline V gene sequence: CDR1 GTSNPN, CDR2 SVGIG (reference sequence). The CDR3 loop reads CAWSHGRTYNEQFF. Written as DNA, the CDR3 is TGTGCCTGGAGTCACGGGAGGACCTACAATGAGCAGTTCTTC.

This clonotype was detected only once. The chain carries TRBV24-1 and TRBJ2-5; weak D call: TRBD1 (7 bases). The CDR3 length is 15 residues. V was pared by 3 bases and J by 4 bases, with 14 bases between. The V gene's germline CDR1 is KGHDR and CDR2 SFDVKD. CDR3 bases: TGTGCCACCAGTGATACCCGGAGGGGGCCAGAGACCCAGTACTTC. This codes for CATSDTRRGPETQYF.

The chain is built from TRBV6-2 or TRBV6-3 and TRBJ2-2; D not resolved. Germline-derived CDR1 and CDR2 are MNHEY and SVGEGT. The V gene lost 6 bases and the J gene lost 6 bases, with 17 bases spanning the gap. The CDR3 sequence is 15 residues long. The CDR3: CASSNTAEVAGELFF. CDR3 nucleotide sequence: TGTGCCAGCAGCAACACTGCAGAAGTGGCCGGGGAGCTGTTTTTT.

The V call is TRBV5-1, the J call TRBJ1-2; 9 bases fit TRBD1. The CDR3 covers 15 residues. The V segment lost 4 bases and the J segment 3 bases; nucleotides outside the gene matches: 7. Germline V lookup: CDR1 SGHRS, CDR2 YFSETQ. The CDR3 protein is CASSMVGQGYYGYTF. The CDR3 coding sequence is TGCGCCAGCAGCATGGTAGGACAGGGGTACTATGGCTACACCTTC.

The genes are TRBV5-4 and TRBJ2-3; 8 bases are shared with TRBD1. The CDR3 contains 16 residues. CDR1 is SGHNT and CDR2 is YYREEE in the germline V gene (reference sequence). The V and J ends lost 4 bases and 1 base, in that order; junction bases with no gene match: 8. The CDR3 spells CASSPNRGTGTDTQYF. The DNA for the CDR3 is TGTGCCAGCAGCCCAAACAGGGGGACCGGCACAGATACGCAGTATTTT.

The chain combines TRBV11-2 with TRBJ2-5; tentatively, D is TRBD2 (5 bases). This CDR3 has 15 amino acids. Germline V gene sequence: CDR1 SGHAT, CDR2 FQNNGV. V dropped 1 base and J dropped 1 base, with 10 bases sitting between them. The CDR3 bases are TGTGCCAGCAGCTTAGGGGCGGGCCCCCAAGAGACCCAGTACTTC. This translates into CASSLGAGPQETQYF.